A single sample gave rise to the 20 T cell receptor beta chains below, sequenced in a study of OX40 agonist ivuxolimab in advanced cancers. Assay used: immunoSEQ multiplex PCR; TCRdb lists only in-frame clones, some missing. In the table there are around 15,000 clones, 75% to 90% of which are singletons. The source was CD4+ or CD8+ T cells sorted from blood, collected in a trial of the OX40 agonist ivuxolimab. Receptors originate from an adult with an advanced solid tumor such as melanoma, head and neck, liver or kidney cancer.

This chain links TRBV19 with TRBJ2-1; D remains ambiguous. Trimming took 5 bases from V and 2 from J, leaving 10 bases between them. CDR3 length: 14 residues. Per the germline V gene, CDR1 is LNHDA and CDR2 is SQIVND (reference sequence). The CDR3: CASSPMGTYNEQFF. DNA of the CDR3: TGTGCCAGTAGTCCCATGGGGACCTACAATGAGCAGTTCTTC.

V is TRBV6-6 and J is TRBJ1-1, with D perhaps matching TRBD1 (5 bases). This CDR3 is 14 amino acids long. The V gene lost 5 bases and the J gene lost 1 base, with 11 bases spanning the gap. Germline V gene data show CDR1 as MNHNY and CDR2 as SVGAGI (reference sequence). The CDR3 DNA is TGTGCCAGCAGTGCCGGGACGGAGAACACTGAAGCTTTCTTT. Translated, it gives CASSAGTENTEAFF.

The rearrangement links TRBV10-3 to TRBJ2-5; no clear D gene. The DNA matches TRBJ2-7 better at its end, which makes the J call doubtful. The CDR3 length is 14 residues. Germline V CDR1 and CDR2: ENHRY, SYGVKD. This chain's CDR3 is CAISDQRARNEQYF. In DNA form, the CDR3 reads TGTGCCATCAGTGACCAACGGGCTCGAAACGAGCAGTACTTC.

The genes are TRBV27 and TRBJ2-5; tentative D call: TRBD2 (6 bases). The germline V gene encodes CDR1 MNHEY and CDR2 SMNVEV (reference sequence). This CDR3 is 15 amino acids long. V was cut by 3 bases and J by 6 bases, with 17 bases left in between. The CDR3 reads CASSFSGPLAKTQYF. The CDR3, as DNA: TGTGCCAGCAGTTTTAGCGGTCCCCTTGCGAAGACCCAGTACTTC.

The genes are TRBV11-2 and TRBJ1-6; D gene unclear. The germline V gene has CDR1 SGHAT and CDR2 FQNNGV. This CDR3 has 13 residues. The V and J ends lost 0 bases and 7 bases respectively, with 4 bases between them. The CDR3 nucleotides are TGTGCCAGCAGCTTAGATCTGAATTCACCCCTCCACTTT. Its translation is CASSLDLNSPLHF.

V and J are TRBV2 and TRBJ1-1; 12 bases agree with TRBD1. With V trimmed by 10 bases and J by 6 bases, 3 bases remained unmatched. The CDR3 length is 12 residues. Germline values: CDR1 SNHLY, CDR2 FYNNEI. The CDR3 DNA is TGTGCCACCTGGGACAGGGGGCCTGAAGCTTTCTTT. Protein product: CATWDRGPEAFF.

The rearrangement links TRBV27 to TRBJ2-5; a possible D gene is TRBD2 (6 bases). The CDR3 runs to 14 residues. Trimming took off 5 bases at V and 2 bases at J, with 12 bases between the two ends. From germline, CDR1 is MNHEY and CDR2 SMNVEV (reference sequence). CDR3 nucleotides: TGTGCCAGCAGTCCCCACCGGGAGCAAGAGACCCAGTACTTC. This codes for CASSPHREQETQYF.

The chain combines TRBV5-1 with TRBJ2-5; possibly TRBD2 for D (5 bases). The CDR3 is 13 amino acids. Deletions cut 1 base from V and 2 bases from J, with 6 bases between. Germline CDR1 reads SGHRS; CDR2 reads YFSETQ. The CDR3 is CASSLPGQETQYF. The CDR3, as DNA: TGCGCCAGCAGCTTGCCGGGACAAGAGACCCAGTACTTC.

J is TRBJ1-6 and V is TRBV4-2; a possible D gene is TRBD1 (6 bases). Germline V CDR1 and CDR2: LGHNA, YNFKEQ. The CDR3 runs 16 residues. V was shortened by 3 bases and J by 10 bases, with 19 bases between the two germline ends. The CDR3 DNA is TGTGCCAGCAGCCAGCAAGAAGGGCAGGGGAGCTCACCCCTCCACTTT. Its protein is CASSQQEGQGSSPLHF.

The chain uses TRBV27 and TRBJ1-2, with a weak D call TRBD1 (6 bases). There are 15 residues in the CDR3. With 5 bases removed from V and 8 bases from J, the gap between germline ends came to 21 bases. Per the germline V gene, CDR1 is MNHEY and CDR2 is SMNVEV (reference sequence). The CDR3 loop reads CASSIRDTGVGGYTF. The CDR3 bases are TGTGCCAGCAGTATCCGGGACACGGGCGTCGGGGGCTACACCTTC.

The genes are TRBV19 and TRBJ2-3; no reliable D call. This CDR3 has 11 residues. The germline V gene encodes CDR1 LNHDA and CDR2 SQIVND (reference sequence). The V gene lost 9 bases and the J gene lost 7 bases, with 11 bases spanning the gap. CDR3 DNA: TGTGCCAGCCGTTCCGAGTATACGCAGTATTTT. Translated: CASRSEYTQYF.

This clone turned up a few times. This sequence joins TRBV27 and TRBJ1-6; 7 bases match TRBD1. V shed 5 bases and J 4 bases; nucleotides not matched to a gene: 8. CDR3 length: 16 amino acids. The germline gives CDR1 MNHEY, CDR2 SMNVEV (reference sequence). The DNA for the CDR3 is TGTGCCAGCAGTCCGGGACAGAAAGGGTATAATTCACCCCTCCACTTT. Amino acids: CASSPGQKGYNSPLHF.

This sequence joins TRBV5-1 and TRBJ2-3, with 9 bases identical to TRBD2. Germline-derived CDR1 and CDR2 are SGHRS and YFSETQ. This CDR3 has 16 amino acids. The V and J ends lost 0 bases and 9 bases, in that order; junction bases with no gene match: 11. The CDR3 loop reads CASSLETSGAGGTQYF. DNA of the CDR3: TGCGCCAGCAGCTTGGAGACTAGCGGAGCAGGGGGGACGCAGTATTTT.

This chain joins TRBV29-1 and TRBJ2-5; the D is unclear. Per the germline V gene, CDR1 is SQVTM and CDR2 is ANQGSEA. With 4 bases removed from V and 1 base from J, the gap between germline ends came to 10 bases. This CDR3 contains 13 residues. In DNA form, the CDR3 reads TGCAGCGTTGCCCCCCGGCTCCAAGAGACCCAGTACTTC. Protein: CSVAPRLQETQYF.

The V and J genes are TRBV6-1 and TRBJ2-1; D not certain. Between the trimmed V and J ends, which lost 8 bases and 7 bases, there was a span of 18 bases. The CDR3 is 14 residues long. Germline CDR1 and CDR2: MNHNS and SASEGT. CDR3 amino acids: CASSPSPVRNEQFF. CDR3 DNA sequence: TGTGCCAGCTCCCCTTCGCCCGTTCGTAATGAGCAGTTCTTC.

This chain links TRBV30 with TRBJ1-5; D unresolved. The CDR3 sequence is 13 residues long. Germline CDR1 reads GTSNPN; CDR2 reads SVGIG (reference sequence). V shed 2 bases and J shed 4 bases, with 9 bases lying between them. CDR3 residues: CAWSRDLNQPQHF. In DNA, the CDR3 is TGTGCCTGGAGTAGGGATTTAAATCAGCCCCAGCATTTT.

The chain is built from TRBV30 and TRBJ2-3; TRBD2 matches 7 bases. The CDR3 extends over 15 amino acids. Germline V lookup: CDR1 GTSNPN, CDR2 SVGIG (reference sequence). The V and J ends lost 2 bases and 6 bases, in that order; junction bases with no gene match: 11. This chain's CDR3 is CAWSNLLGGVDTQYF. The DNA for the CDR3 is TGTGCCTGGAGTAACCTGCTGGGGGGGGTGGATACGCAGTATTTT.

CDR3 sequence (DNA): TGTGCCAGCAGTCCCCAGGCCCCGGGACACAACAATCAGCCCCAGCATTTT. Its protein product is CASSPQAPGHNNQPQHF. The chain couples TRBV27 to TRBJ1-5, with a weak D call TRBD1 (6 bases). This CDR3 region has 17 residues. V lost 5 bases and J 3 bases, leaving 20 bases between the germline ends. CDR1 and CDR2 from the germline V gene are MNHEY and SMNVEV (reference sequence).

The chain couples TRBV6-5 to TRBJ1-2, with D tentatively TRBD1 (5 bases). The CDR3 covers 13 residues. Trimming pared 6 bases from V and 8 bases from J, leaving 16 bases between. CDR1 MNHEY and CDR2 SVGAGI come from the germline V gene. CDR3 protein: CASRPFGTQGYTF. In DNA form, the CDR3 reads TGTGCCAGCAGACCTTTTGGGACTCAAGGCTACACCTTC.

This clone occurred once. V is TRBV5-4 and J is TRBJ2-3, with D possibly TRBD1 on 6 matching bases. The CDR3 is made up of 15 amino acids. V lost 0 bases to trimming and J lost 4 bases, with 12 bases between them. Germline V lookup: CDR1 SGHNT, CDR2 YYREEE (reference sequence). The CDR3 DNA sequence: TGTGCCAGCAGCTTGGCCGTTGGGGGCCCAGATACGCAGTATTTT. Protein sequence: CASSLAVGGPDTQYF.